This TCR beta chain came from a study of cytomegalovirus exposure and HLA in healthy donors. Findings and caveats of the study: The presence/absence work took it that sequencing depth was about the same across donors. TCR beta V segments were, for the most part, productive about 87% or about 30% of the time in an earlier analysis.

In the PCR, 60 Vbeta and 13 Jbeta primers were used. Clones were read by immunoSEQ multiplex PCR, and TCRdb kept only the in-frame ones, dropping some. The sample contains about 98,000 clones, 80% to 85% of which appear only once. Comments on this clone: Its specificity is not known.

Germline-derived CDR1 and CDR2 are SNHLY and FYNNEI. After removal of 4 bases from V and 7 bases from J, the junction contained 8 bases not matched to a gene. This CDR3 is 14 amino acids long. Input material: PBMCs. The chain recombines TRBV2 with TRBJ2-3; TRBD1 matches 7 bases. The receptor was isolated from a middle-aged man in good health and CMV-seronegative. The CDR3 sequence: CASSGLQGKHTQYF. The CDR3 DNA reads TGTGCCAGCAGTGGGTTACAGGGGAAGCATACGCAGTATTTT. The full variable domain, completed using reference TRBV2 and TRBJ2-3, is EPEVTQTPSHQVTQMGQEVILRCVPISNHLYFYWYRQILGQKVEFLVSFYNNEISEKSEIFDDQFSVERPDGSNFTLKIRSTKLEDSAMYFCASSGLQGKHTQYFGPGTRLTVL.